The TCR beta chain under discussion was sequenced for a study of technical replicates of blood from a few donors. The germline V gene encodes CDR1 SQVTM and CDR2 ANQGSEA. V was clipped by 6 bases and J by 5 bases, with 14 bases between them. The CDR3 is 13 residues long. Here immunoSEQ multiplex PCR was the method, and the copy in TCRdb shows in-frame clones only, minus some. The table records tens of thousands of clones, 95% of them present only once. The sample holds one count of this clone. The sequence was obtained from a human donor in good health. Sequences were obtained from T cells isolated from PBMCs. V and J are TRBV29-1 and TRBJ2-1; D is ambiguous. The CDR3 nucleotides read TGCAGCGTGGTTCTACAGCTGGACAATGAGCAGTTCTTC. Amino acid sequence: CSVVLQLDNEQFF.